A single sample is the source of the 6 T cell receptor beta chains below, sequenced in a study of blood T cell repertoires in COVID-19. Generated by immunoSEQ multiplex PCR, the TCRdb table keeps only in-frame clones and is missing some. This sample has 200,000 to 250,000 clones, with 90% found just once. Sequenced material: PBMCs or T cells enriched from blood (not recorded which). The receptors shown here come from a man younger than 40 who had been exposed to COVID-19.

V and J are TRBV5-6 and TRBJ1-2; TRBD1 is a possible D gene (6 bases). The CDR3 runs to 13 residues. The germline V gene encodes CDR1 SGHDT and CDR2 YYEEEE. V was cut by 0 bases and J by 8 bases, with 11 bases left in between. The CDR3 coding sequence is TGTGCCAGCAGCTTGGACAGGGTACCAGGCTACACCTTC. Translated, it gives CASSLDRVPGYTF.

The chain recombines TRBV7-2 with TRBJ2-7; no firm D call. V was shortened by 1 base and J by 1 base, with 11 bases between the two germline ends. This CDR3 is 15 amino acids long. Germline CDR1 SGHTA, CDR2 FQGNSA. The CDR3 here is CASSLVVTGSYEQYF. The CDR3 DNA is TGTGCCAGCAGCTTAGTCGTGACGGGTTCCTACGAGCAGTACTTC.

The chain couples TRBV5-6 to TRBJ2-1; D is perhaps TRBD2 (5 bases). The CDR3 loop spans 17 amino acids. V lost 0 bases and J 0 bases, leaving 13 bases between the germline ends. CDR1 is SGHDT and CDR2 is YYEEEE in the germline V gene. The CDR3 DNA follows: TGTGCCAGCAGCTTGGCGGTAGCGCTGAGCTCCTACAATGAGCAGTTCTTC. Its protein product is CASSLAVALSSYNEQFF.

The gene calls are TRBV6-2 or TRBV6-3 and TRBJ1-5; a possible D gene is TRBD1 (5 bases). Trimming left V 2 bases short and J 5 bases short, with 10 bases between. CDR3 size: 14 residues. The germline V gene has CDR1 MNHEY and CDR2 SVGEGT. CDR3 nucleotide sequence: TGTGCCAGCAGTTACGGGGGGGACTATCAGCCCCAGCATTTT. Its translation is CASSYGGDYQPQHF.

The J gene is TRBJ1-1, the V gene TRBV10-3; perhaps TRBD1 as D (5 bases). Germline V lookup: CDR1 ENHRY, CDR2 SYGVKD. Trimming took 2 bases from V and 4 from J, leaving 14 bases between them. The CDR3 has 15 amino acids. The CDR3 nucleotides are TGTGCCATCAGTGAGACACAGGAGAAGGGCACTGAAGCTTTCTTT. This gives the protein CAISETQEKGTEAFF.

V gene TRBV6-2 or TRBV6-3 combines with J gene TRBJ1-5, with 8 bases identical to TRBD1. The length of the CDR3 is 17 residues. Trimming at V came to 2 bases and at J to 2 bases, leaving 8 bases not matched to a gene. Germline V gene sequence: CDR1 MNHEY, CDR2 SVGEGT. The CDR3 nucleotides are TGTGCCAGCAGTTACGAGGCAGGGGGCGAAGGCAATCAGCCCCAGCATTTT. This sequence encodes CASSYEAGGEGNQPQHF.